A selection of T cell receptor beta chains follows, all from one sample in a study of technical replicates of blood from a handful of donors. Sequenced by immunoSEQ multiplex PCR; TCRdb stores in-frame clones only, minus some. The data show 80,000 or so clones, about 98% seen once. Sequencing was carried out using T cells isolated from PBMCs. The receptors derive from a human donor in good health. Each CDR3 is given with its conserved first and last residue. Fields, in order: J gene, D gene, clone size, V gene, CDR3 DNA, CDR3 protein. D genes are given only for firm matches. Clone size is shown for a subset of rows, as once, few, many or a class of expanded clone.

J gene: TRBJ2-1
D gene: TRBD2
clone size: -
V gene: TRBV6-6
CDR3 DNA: TGTGCCAGCGCTCTACAGACTAGCGGGATGTACAATGAGCAGTTCTTC
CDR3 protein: CASALQTSGMYNEQFF

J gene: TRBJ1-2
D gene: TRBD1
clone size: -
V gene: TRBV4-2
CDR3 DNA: TGTGCCAGCAGCCAAGTAATGGGTGATCGGACAGGGAACTATGGCTACACCTTC
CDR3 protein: CASSQVMGDRTGNYGYTF

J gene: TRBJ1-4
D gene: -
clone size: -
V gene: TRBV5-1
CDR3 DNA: TGCGCCAGCAGCAGGGATGTTTTAGGGGGTCCTAATGAAAAACTGTTTTTT
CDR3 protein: CASSRDVLGGPNEKLFF

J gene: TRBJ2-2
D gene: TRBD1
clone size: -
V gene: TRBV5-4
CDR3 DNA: TGTGCCAGCAGCCAGGGGGCTTTGGGCGGGGAGCTGTTTTTT
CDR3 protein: CASSQGALGGELFF

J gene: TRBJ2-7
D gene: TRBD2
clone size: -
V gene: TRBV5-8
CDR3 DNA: TGTGCCAGCAGCCTCGGGACTAGCAAACTATACGAGCAGTACTTC
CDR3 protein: CASSLGTSKLYEQYF

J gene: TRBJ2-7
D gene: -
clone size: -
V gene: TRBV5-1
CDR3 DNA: TGCGCCAGCAGGGTTGACACAGGGTCGAGAAACTACGAGCAGTACTTC
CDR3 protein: CASRVDTGSRNYEQYF

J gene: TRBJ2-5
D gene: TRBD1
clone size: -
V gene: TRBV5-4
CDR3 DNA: TGTGCCAGCAGCTCGGGACAGGGATTGACGTTTGGGACCCAGTACTTC
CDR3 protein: CASSSGQGLTFGTQYF

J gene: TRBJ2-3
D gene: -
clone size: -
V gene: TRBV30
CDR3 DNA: TGTGCCTGGCGGACTGGAACAGATACGCAGTATTTT
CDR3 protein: CAWRTGTDTQYF

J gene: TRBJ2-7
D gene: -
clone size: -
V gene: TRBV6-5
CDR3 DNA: TGTGCCAGCAGTCCCGGGGTTCCATGGGAGCAGTACTTC
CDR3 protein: CASSPGVPWEQYF

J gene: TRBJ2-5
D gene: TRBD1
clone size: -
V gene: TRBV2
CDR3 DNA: TGTGCCAGCCGAGGGACAGCACAAGAGACCCAGTACTTC
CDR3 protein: CASRGTAQETQYF

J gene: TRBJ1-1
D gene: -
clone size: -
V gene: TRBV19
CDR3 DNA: TGTGCCAGTAGTATTATCGCGATGAACACTGAAGCTTTCTTT
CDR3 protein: CASSIIAMNTEAFF

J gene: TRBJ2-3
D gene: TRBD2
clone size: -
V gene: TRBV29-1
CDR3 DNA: TGCAGCGTGGCATCCTACTCTAGCGGGACTAGCACAGATACGCAGTATTTT
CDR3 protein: CSVASYSSGTSTDTQYF

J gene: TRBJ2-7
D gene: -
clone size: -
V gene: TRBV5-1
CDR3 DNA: TGCGCCAGCAGCTTGCTAGCAGCCTCCTACGAGCAGTACTTC
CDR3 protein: CASSLLAASYEQYF

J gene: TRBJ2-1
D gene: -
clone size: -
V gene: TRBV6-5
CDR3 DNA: TGTGCCAGCAGTTACTGGGCGGGGGCCTCAGACAATGAGCAGTTCTTC
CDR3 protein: CASSYWAGASDNEQFF

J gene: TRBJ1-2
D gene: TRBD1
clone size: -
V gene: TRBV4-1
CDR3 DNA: TGCGCCAGCAGCCAAGAACACGGACAGGGGAACTATGGCTACACCTTC
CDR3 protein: CASSQEHGQGNYGYTF

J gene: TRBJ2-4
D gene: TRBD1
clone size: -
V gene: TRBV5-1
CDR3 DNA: TGCGCCAGCAGCCAGGCCGGGACAGGGTCGAGCACCAAAAACATTCAGTACTTC
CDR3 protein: CASSQAGTGSSTKNIQYF

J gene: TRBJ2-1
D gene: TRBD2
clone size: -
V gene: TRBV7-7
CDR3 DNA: TGTGCTAGCAGCCCACTACCGAGCGGGAACCCACTAAAAACACTCTCCTACAATGAGCAGTTCTTC
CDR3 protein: CASSPLPSGNPLKTLSYNEQFF

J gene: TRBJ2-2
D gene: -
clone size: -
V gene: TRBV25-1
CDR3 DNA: TGTGCCAGCCATTACGAATCAGGGAACACCGGGGAGCTGTTTTTT
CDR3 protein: CASHYESGNTGELFF

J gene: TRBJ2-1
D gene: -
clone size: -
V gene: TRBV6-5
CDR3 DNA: TGTGCCAGCAGTTCGCCTGGCGGCAGCTCCTACAATGAGCAGTTCTTC
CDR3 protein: CASSSPGGSSYNEQFF

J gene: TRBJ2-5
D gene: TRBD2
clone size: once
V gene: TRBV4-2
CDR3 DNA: TGTGCCAGCAGCACCCAAGCTAGCGGGGGTGGGGAGACCCAGTACTTC
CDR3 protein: CASSTQASGGGETQYF

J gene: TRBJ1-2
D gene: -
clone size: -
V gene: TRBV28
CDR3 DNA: TGTGCCAGCAGTTCGGACAGAGCCTATGGCTACACCTTC
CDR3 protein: CASSSDRAYGYTF

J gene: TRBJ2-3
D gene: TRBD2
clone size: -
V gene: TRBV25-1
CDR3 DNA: TGTGCCAGCAGTGAATTTAGCGGGAGGGGTAGCACAGATACGCAGTATTTT
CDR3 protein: CASSEFSGRGSTDTQYF

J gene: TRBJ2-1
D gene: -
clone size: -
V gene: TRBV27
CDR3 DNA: TGTGCCAGCAGTTTATACGGGATCCGGGGTGAGCAGTTCTTC
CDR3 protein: CASSLYGIRGEQFF

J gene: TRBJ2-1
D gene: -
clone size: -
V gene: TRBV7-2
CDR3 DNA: TGTGCCAGCGTAGGTTTACTGGTTTTCGGGAATGAGCAGTTCTTC
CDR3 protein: CASVGLLVFGNEQFF

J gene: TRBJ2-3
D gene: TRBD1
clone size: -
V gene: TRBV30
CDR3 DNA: TGTGCCTGGAGTCCACCGCCGGGACAGGGTCCGGGGACAGATACGCAGTATTTT
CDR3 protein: CAWSPPPGQGPGTDTQYF

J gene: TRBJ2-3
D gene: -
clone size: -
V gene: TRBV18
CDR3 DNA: TGTGCCAGCTCACCAGCACAGGGTGCAGATACGCAGTATTTT
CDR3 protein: CASSPAQGADTQYF

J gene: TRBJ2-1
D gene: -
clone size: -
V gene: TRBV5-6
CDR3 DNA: TGTGCCAGCAGCGCGGGTGTTGAGCAGTTCTTC
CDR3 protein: CASSAGVEQFF

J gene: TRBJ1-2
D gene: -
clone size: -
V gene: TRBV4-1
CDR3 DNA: TGCGCCAGCAGCCAACCCCCCACAATCGGGGGCTACACCTTC
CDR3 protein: CASSQPPTIGGYTF

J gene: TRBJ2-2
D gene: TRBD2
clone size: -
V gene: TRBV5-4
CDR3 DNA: TGTGCCAGCAGCCCTCAGACTAGCGGGGGAGTCGGGGAGCTGTTTTTT
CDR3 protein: CASSPQTSGGVGELFF

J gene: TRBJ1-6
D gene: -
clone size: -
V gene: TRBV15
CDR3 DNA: TGTGCCACCAGCAGAGACAGGGGTGATTCACCCCTCCACTTT
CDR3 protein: CATSRDRGDSPLHF

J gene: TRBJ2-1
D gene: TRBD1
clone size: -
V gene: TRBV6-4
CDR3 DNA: TGTGCCAGCAGTGACTCGACAGGGGGCTACAATGAGCAGTTCTTC
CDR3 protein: CASSDSTGGYNEQFF